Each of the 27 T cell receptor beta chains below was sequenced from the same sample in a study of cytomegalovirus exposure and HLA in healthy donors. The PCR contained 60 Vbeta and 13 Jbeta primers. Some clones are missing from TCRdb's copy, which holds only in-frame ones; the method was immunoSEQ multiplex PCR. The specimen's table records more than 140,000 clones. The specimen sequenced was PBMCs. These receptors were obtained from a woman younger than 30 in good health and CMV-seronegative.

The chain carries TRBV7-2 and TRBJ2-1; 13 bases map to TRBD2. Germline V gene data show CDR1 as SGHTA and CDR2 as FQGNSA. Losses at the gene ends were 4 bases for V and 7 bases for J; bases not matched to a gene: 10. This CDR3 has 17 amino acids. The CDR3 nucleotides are TGTGCCAGCAGCTCCGTGACTAGCGGGAGGTGGGAGAATGAGCAGTTCTTC. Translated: CASSSVTSGRWENEQFF.

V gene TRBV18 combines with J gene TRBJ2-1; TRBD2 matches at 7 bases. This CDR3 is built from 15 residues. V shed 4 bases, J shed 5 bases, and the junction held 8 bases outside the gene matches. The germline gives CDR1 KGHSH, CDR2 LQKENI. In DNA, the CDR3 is TGTGCCAGCTCACGAGAAGGACTAGGAGACAATGAGCAGTTCTTC. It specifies CASSREGLGDNEQFF.

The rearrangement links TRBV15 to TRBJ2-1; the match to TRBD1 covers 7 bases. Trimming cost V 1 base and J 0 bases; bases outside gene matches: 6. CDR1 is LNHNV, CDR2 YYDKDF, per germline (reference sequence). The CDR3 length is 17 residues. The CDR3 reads CATSRGGQRSSYNEQFF. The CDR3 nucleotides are TGTGCCACCAGCAGAGGGGGACAGCGAAGCTCCTACAATGAGCAGTTCTTC.

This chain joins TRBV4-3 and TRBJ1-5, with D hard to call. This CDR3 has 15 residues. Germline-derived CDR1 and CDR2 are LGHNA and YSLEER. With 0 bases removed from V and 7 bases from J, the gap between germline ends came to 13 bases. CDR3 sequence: CASSQDKDWRQPQHF. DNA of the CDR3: TGCGCCAGCAGCCAAGATAAGGACTGGAGGCAGCCCCAGCATTTT.

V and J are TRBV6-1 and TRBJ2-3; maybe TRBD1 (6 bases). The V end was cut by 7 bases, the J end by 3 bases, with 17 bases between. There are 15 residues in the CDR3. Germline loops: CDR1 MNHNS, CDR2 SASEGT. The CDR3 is CASTSGAGDTDTQYF. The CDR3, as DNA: TGTGCCAGCACCTCCGGGGCAGGGGATACAGATACGCAGTATTTT.

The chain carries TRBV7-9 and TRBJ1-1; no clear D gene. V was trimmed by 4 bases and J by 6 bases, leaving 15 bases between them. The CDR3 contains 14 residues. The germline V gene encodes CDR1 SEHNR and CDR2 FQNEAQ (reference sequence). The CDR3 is CASSSDGNVAEAFF. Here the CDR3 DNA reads TGTGCCAGCAGCTCCGACGGGAATGTGGCTGAAGCTTTCTTT.

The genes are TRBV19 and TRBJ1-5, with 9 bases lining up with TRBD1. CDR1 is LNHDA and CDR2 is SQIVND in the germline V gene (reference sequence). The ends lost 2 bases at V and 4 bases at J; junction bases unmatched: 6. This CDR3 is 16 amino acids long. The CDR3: CASSILRDRVNQPQHF. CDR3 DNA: TGTGCCAGTAGTATACTCCGGGACAGGGTAAATCAGCCCCAGCATTTT. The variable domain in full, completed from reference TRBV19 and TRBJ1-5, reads DGGITQSPKYLFRKEGQNVTLSCEQNLNHDAMYWYRQDPGQGLRLIYYSQIVNDFQKGDIAEGYSVSREKKESFPLTVTSAQKNPTAFYLCASSILRDRVNQPQHFGDGTRLSIL.

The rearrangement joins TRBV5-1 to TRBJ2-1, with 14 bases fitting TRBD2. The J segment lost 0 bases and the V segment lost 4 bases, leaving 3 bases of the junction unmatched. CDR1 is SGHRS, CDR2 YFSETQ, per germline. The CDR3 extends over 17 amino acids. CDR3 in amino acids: CASSRGTSGSSYNEQFF. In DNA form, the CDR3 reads TGCGCCAGCAGCCGAGGGACTAGCGGGAGCTCCTACAATGAGCAGTTCTTC.

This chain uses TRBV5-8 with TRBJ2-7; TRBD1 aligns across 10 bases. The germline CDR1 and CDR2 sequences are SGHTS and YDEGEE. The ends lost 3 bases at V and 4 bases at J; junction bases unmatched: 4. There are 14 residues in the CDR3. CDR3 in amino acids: CASSSGTGDYEQYF. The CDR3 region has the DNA TGTGCCAGCAGCTCTGGGACAGGGGATTACGAGCAGTACTTC.

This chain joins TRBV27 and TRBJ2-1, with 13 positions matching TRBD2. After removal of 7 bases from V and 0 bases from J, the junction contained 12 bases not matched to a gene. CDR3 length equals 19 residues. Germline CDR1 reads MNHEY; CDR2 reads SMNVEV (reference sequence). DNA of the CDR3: TGTGCCAGCACCCCGGGACTAGCGGGAACTCGTAGCTCCTACAATGAGCAGTTCTTC. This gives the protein CASTPGLAGTRSSYNEQFF.

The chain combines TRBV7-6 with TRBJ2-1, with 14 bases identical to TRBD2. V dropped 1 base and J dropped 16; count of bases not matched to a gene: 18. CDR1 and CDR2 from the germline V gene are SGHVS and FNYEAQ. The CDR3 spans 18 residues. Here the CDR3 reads CASSLVIRGLAGDNDHFF. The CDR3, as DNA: TGTGCCAGCAGCTTAGTAATTAGGGGACTAGCGGGAGACAATGATCATTTCTTC.

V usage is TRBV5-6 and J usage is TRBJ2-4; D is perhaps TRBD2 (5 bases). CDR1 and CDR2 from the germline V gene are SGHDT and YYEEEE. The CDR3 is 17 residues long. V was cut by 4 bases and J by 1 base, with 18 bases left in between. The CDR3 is CASSPIPAGGAKNIQYF. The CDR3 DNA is TGTGCCAGCAGCCCCATCCCGGCGGGCGGGGCCAAAAACATTCAGTACTTC.

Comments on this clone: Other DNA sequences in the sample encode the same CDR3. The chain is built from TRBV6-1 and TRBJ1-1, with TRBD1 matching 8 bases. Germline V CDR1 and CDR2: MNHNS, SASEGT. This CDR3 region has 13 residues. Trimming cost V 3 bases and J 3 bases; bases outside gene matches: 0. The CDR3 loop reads CASSEDRDTEAFF. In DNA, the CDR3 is TGTGCCAGCAGTGAGGACAGGGACACTGAAGCTTTCTTT.

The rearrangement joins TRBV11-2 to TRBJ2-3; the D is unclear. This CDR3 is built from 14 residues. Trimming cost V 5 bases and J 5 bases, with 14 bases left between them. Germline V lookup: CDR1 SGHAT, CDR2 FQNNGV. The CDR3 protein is CASSRIARGDTQYF. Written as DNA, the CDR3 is TGTGCCAGCAGCCGTATAGCCCGCGGAGATACGCAGTATTTT. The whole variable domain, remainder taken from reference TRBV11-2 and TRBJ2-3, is EAGVAQSPRYKIIEKRQSVAFWCNPISGHATLYWYQQILGQGPKLLIQFQNNGVVDDSQLPKDRFSAERLKGVDSTLKIQPAKLEDSAVYLCASSRIARGDTQYFGPGTRLTVL.

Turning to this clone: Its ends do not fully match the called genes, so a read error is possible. In DNA form, the CDR3 reads TGTGCCAGTAGTAGAGTAGCGGTCCAAGGGACCCAGTACTTC. Translated, it gives CASSRVAVQGTQYF. This chain joins TRBV19 and TRBJ2-5, with a weak D call TRBD2 (6 bases). Germline loops: CDR1 LNHDA, CDR2 SQIVND (reference sequence). The CDR3 sequence is 14 residues long. Filled out from reference TRBV19 and TRBJ2-5, the complete variable domain reads DGGITQSPKYLFRKEGQNVTLSCEQNLNHDAMYWYRQDPGQGLRLIYYSQIVNDFQKGDIAEGYSVSREKKESFPLTVTSAQKNPTAFYLCASSRVAVQGTQYFGPGTRLLVL.

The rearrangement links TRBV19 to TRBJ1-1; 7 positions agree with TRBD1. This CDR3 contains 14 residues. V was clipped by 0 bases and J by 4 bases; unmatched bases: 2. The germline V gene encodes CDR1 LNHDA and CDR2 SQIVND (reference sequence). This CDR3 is CASSIDRGSTEAFF. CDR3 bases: TGTGCCAGTAGTATAGACAGGGGGAGCACTGAAGCTTTCTTT.

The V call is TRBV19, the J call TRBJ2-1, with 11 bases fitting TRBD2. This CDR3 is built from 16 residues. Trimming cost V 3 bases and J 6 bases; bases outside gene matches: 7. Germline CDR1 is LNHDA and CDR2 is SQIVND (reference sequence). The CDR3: CASSMTSGNPRNEQFF. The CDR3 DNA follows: TGTGCCAGTAGTATGACTAGCGGGAACCCACGCAATGAGCAGTTCTTC.

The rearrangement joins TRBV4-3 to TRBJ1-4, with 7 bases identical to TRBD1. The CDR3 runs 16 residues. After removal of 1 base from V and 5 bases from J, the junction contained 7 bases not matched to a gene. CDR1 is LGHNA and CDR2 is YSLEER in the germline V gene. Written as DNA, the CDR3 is TGCGCCAGCAGCCAAGGCACAGGGGTAGGAAATGAAAAACTGTTTTTT. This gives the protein CASSQGTGVGNEKLFF.

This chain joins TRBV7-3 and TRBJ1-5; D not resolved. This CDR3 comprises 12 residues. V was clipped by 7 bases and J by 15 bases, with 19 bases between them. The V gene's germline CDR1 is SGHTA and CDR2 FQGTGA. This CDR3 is CASTHWTGRWHF. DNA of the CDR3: TGTGCCAGCACCCACTGGACTGGGCGGTGGCATTTT.

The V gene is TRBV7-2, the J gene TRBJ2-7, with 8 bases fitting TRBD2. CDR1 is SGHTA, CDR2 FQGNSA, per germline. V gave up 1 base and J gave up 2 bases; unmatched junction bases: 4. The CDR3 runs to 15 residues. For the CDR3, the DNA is TGTGCCAGCAGCTTAGATTGGGGACTAGCCTACGAGCAGTACGTC. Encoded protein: CASSLDWGLAYEQYV.

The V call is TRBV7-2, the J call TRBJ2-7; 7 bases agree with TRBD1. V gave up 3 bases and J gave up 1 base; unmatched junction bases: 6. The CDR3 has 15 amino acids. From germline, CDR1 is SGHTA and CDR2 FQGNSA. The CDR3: CASSFGQAFSYEQYF. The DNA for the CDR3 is TGTGCCAGCAGCTTCGGACAGGCCTTTTCCTACGAGCAGTACTTC. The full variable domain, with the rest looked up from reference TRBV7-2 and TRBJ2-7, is GAGVSQSPSNKVTEKGKDVELRCDPISGHTALYWYRQSLGQGLEFLIYFQGNSAPDKSGLPSDRFSAERTGGSVSTLTIQRTQQEDSAVYLCASSFGQAFSYEQYFGPGTRLTVT.

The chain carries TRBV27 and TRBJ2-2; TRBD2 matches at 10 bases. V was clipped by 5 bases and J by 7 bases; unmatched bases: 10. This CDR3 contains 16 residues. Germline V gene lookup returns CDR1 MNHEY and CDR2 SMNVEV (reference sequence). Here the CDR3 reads CASSIRAGGPIGELFF. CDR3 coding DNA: TGTGCCAGCAGTATCCGAGCGGGAGGGCCTATCGGGGAGCTGTTTTTT.

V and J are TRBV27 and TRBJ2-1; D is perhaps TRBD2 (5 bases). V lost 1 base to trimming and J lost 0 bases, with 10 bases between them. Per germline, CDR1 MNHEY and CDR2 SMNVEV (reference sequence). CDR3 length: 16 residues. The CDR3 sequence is CASSLWFGGSYNEQFF. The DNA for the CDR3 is TGTGCCAGCAGTTTATGGTTTGGAGGCTCCTACAATGAGCAGTTCTTC.

CDR3 amino acids: CASGPGPRYEQYF. CDR3 DNA: TGTGCCAGCGGCCCGGGTCCCCGCTACGAGCAGTACTTC. The chain couples TRBV6-1 to TRBJ2-7, with D unresolved. The CDR3 is 13 residues long. Per germline, CDR1 MNHNS and CDR2 SASEGT. V was pared by 8 bases and J by 3 bases, with 14 bases between.

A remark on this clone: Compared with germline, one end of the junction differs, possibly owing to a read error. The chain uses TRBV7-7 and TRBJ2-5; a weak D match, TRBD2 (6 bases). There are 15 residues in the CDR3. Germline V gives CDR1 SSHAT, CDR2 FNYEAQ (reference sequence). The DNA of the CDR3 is TGTGCTAGCAGCCCCGGGACTGGAAGAGTGGAGACCCAGTACTTC. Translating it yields CASSPGTGRVETQYF.

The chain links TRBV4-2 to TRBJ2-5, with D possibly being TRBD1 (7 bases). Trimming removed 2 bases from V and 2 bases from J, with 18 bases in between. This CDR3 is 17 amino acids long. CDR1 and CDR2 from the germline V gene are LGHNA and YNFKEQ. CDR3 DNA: TGTGCCAGCAGCCAAACTGGAGGGGGCGCGTGGCAAGAGACCCAGTACTTC. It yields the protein CASSQTGGGAWQETQYF.

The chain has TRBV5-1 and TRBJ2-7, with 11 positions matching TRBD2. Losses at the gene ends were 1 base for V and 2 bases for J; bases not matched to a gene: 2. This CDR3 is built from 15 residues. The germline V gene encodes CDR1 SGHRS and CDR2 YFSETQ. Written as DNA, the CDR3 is TGCGCCAGCAGCTTGAGACTAGCGGGACCCTACGAGCAGTACTTC. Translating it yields CASSLRLAGPYEQYF.